The text below deals with one T cell receptor beta chain. This clonotype was counted at least ten times. No cognate antigen has been identified for it. Base-call qualities are not available, and no considerably larger clone is one nucleotide away. Systemically healthy Caucasian individuals from Russia, some 38 in total and aged roughly 6 to 100 years, were included as donors. Ten milliliters of peripheral blood were drawn from each donor into EDTA-treated Vacutainer tubes. Ficoll-Paque density-gradient centrifugation was used to isolate PBMCs, with at least 7 million per sample. Trizol reagent was used to extract total RNA from the PBMCs, yielding at least 6 micrograms per sample. Naive CD45RAhigh/CD27high T cell percentages were measured by flow cytometry on a PBMC aliquot from every donor. The sample belongs to a study of blood T cells in healthy people across ages (dated by TCRdb to between 2015 and 2017). Regarding the complete study: In model experiments, template switching captured roughly one uniquely barcoded TCR beta cDNA molecule for every two T cells. The study analyzed two additional independent replicas of 1 million unique cDNA reads from the same blood draw for two donors, one aged 18 to 29 and one aged 80 or older. Donors of different ages were randomly distributed across sequencing lanes to avoid experimental bias. Donors were grouped into four age groups: young (average 16 years), middle-aged (39), aged (62) and long-lived (around 80). To track age-related changes in TCR beta repertoire diversity, the study relied on deep sequencing normalized with unique cDNA molecular identifiers. What the research found in general, with its limitations: Since profiling was done on bulk unsorted PBMCs, naive and antigen-experienced compartments could not be conclusively compared. Estimates of total diversity based on one million sequenced T cells were regarded as lower bounds and as underestimates. Donor CMV infection status was unknown, potentially confounding age-related changes in expanded clonotypes. Observed TCR beta diversity per million T cells fell roughly linearly with age, and a significant reduction was already apparent by age about 43. Compared with the aged group, the long-lived group had more naive CD4+ T cells, fewer expanded clones and increased TCR diversity, a pattern suggesting age selection. A strong correlation was found between observed TCR beta diversity and the percentage of naive T cells measured by flow cytometry.

Libraries were prepared through 5' RACE. Sequenced using an Illumina HiSeq 2500. A second PCR of about 7 to 12 cycles was run with a J-beta primer mix and a sample-barcoded 5' primer. A template-switch 5' adaptor carrying 12 random nucleotides introduced a unique molecular identifier onto each TCR beta cDNA molecule. Each sample yielded at least 3 million CDR3-containing paired-end reads. First-strand cDNA was synthesized from all RNA with the Mint cDNA synthesis kit, primed by a TRBC-specific oligonucleotide. Following uracil-DNA glycosylase treatment, a first 18-cycle PCR with universal primers M1SS and BC2_uni_R was performed on all cDNA. For the original study's pipeline: For normalization, 1 million high-quality reads, each with a distinct molecular identifier, were randomly selected from each sample. Instead of being binned into consensus sequences, reads with shared molecular identifiers were discarded. MiTCR, with a Q25 quality threshold and the strictest error-elimination algorithm, was used for CDR3 identification, clonotype clustering and error correction. A nonparametric unseen species model using Euler transformation provided a lower-bound estimate of total TCR beta diversity. TCRdb reprocessed the public reads (quality trimming at Q25 with fastp, clone calling with MiXCR) and kept in-frame beta chains. Identical CDR3 proteins give one entry, which carries the most common genes and DNA. These V and J calls are TCRdb output, not the study's own analysis. For this sample there are hundreds of thousands of distinct CDR3 sequences; under 25% appear just once. The ten biggest clones cover under 4% of the sample.

Sequenced sample: blood. The sequence derives from a man in his sixties or seventies in good health.

The CDR3 reads as follows: CSVAAGGSSGANVLTF. The DNA is TGCAGCGTAGCAGCGGGAGGGAGCTCTGGGGCCAACGTCCTGACTTTC. The receptor chain draws on TRBV29-1 and TRBJ2-6; a stretch of 10 junction bases matches TRBD2. Germline trimming amounts to 6 bases on V and 0 bases on J, with 5 as the count of junction bases outside the gene matches. Its CDR3 holds 16 amino acids, cysteine through phenylalanine. The retained sequence is limited to the CDR3, 48 bases, with the frame set at the first base. The germline V gene sets CDR1 to SQVTM and CDR2 to ANQGSEA. Beyond the CDR3, the reference TRBV29-1 and TRBJ2-6 genes provide the residues; the full variable domain reads: SAVISQKPSRDICQRGTSLTIQCQVDSQVTMMFWYRQQPGQSLTLIATANQGSEATYESGFVIDKFPISRPNLTFSTLTVSNMSPEDSSIYLCSVAAGGSSGANVLTFGAGSRLTVL.